The rows below give T cell receptor beta chains drawn from one sample of a study of spatial heterogeneity in lung cancer. TCRdb reprocessed the 5' RACE reads via MiXCR and lists one record per CDR3 protein. The data contain 4,000 or so distinct CDR3 sequences, around 20% of them singletons. The input for sequencing was PBMCs, taken at surgery. The source of these receptors is a male donor with early-stage non-small cell lung cancer. CDR3s include the opening cysteine and the closing phenylalanine or tryptophan. D genes are given only for firm matches. For some rows the clone size is stated as once, few or many, or as a class when expanded; others skip it.

TRBD2,.,TRBV5-1,TRBJ2-3,TGCGCCAGCAGCTTAATTAGACTAGCTGGAGATACGCAGTATTTT,CASSLIRLAGDTQYF
.,medium-sized,TRBV28,TRBJ2-1,TGTGCCAGCGCCCCTTCCTACAATGAGCAGTTCTTC,CASAPSYNEQFF
.,.,TRBV13,TRBJ1-2,TGTGCCAGCAGCCCTCAGACATTTCTCTATGGCTACACCTTC,CASSPQTFLYGYTF
.,.,TRBV18,TRBJ2-3,TGTGCCAGCTCACCAATGGGGGCTCCTAGCACAGATACGCAGTATTTT,CASSPMGAPSTDTQYF
.,medium-sized,TRBV18,TRBJ1-6,TGTGCCAGCTCTCAAACGAGCGGGGTTGGATATAATTCACCCCTCCACTTT,CASSQTSGVGYNSPLHF
TRBD2,once,TRBV12-3/TRBV12-4,TRBJ2-5,TGTGCCAGCAGTTTAGCCGGACTAGCGGGTCGGAAGACCCAGTACTTC,CASSLAGLAGRKTQYF
TRBD2,few,TRBV2,TRBJ2-1,TGTGCCAGCAGTGACACTTCTCTAGCGGGAGGTACCTACAATGAGCAGTTCTTC,CASSDTSLAGGTYNEQFF
.,medium-sized,TRBV29-1,TRBJ2-3,TGCAGCGTTGAAGACAGGGTAACAGATACGCAGTATTTT,CSVEDRVTDTQYF
.,few,TRBV6-5,TRBJ1-2,TGTGCCAGCACTCGGGGATCCCTTAACTATGGCTACACCTTC,CASTRGSLNYGYTF
TRBD1,.,TRBV2,TRBJ2-3,TGTGCCAGCAGTGACAGGGGGAGCACAGATACGCAGTATTTT,CASSDRGSTDTQYF
.,.,TRBV2,TRBJ1-5,TGTGCCAGCAGAGCCGGGACGCCTTCCCCTAGCAATCAGCCCCAGCATTTT,CASRAGTPSPSNQPQHF
.,many,TRBV20-1,TRBJ1-5,TGCAGTGCTAGAGATCGCCTGGGCAGCCCCAATCAGCCCCAGCATTTT,CSARDRLGSPNQPQHF
.,few,TRBV6-5,TRBJ2-3,TGTGCCAGCAGTTACTCATCCAGGGCTGAAGGCACGCAGTATTTT,CASSYSSRAEGTQYF
.,.,TRBV6-6,TRBJ2-2,TGTGCCAGCAGTTACGGACGGAACACCGGGGAGCTGTTTTTT,CASSYGRNTGELFF
.,medium-sized,TRBV6-6,TRBJ1-1,TGTGCCAGCAGTCCTCAGGAGAACACTGAAGCTTTCTTT,CASSPQENTEAFF
.,few,TRBV20-1,TRBJ2-7,TGCAGTACGGGAACAGGGCAAAAGCAGTACTTC,CSTGTGQKQYF
.,.,TRBV20-1,TRBJ2-7,TGCAGTGCTAGAGTGGGGGGGGCAGGAGCGTTTGAGCAGTACTTC,CSARVGGAGAFEQYF
TRBD2,.,TRBV29-1,TRBJ2-3,TGCAGCGTCGCGGGAGGAACAGATACGCAGTATTTT,CSVAGGTDTQYF
.,medium-sized,TRBV20-1,TRBJ1-1,TGCAGTGCTAGATTGGATGTCCTCACTGAAGCTTTCTTT,CSARLDVLTEAFF
.,few,TRBV28,TRBJ2-7,TGTGCCAGCAGTTTTCCCACCTCCTACGAGCAGTACTTC,CASSFPTSYEQYF
.,many,TRBV6-1,TRBJ2-6,TGTGCCAGCAGTGAAGCGCTACAGATTATCTCTGGGGCCAACGTCCTGACTTTC,CASSEALQIISGANVLTF
TRBD1,few,TRBV20-1,TRBJ2-3,TGCAGTGCCACCCCTCTCCGGGACAGTACAGATACGCAGTATTTT,CSATPLRDSTDTQYF
.,.,TRBV9,TRBJ2-7,TGTGCCAGCAGCGGTAGCGGAGGCTACGAGCAGTACTTC,CASSGSGGYEQYF
TRBD1,few,TRBV19,TRBJ1-5,TGTGCCAGTAGTATATTAGGGACAGGGAGTTCTCAGCCCCAGCATTTT,CASSILGTGSSQPQHF
.,many,TRBV2,TRBJ2-1,TGTGCCAGCAGTGAATACCAGGCTAAGAATGAGCAGTTCTTC,CASSEYQAKNEQFF
.,medium-sized,TRBV28,TRBJ1-2,TGTGCCAGCGGCCCCTCTGGCCTTAACTATGGCTACACCTTC,CASGPSGLNYGYTF
.,medium-sized,TRBV5-1,TRBJ1-4,TGCGCCAGCAGCTTGGAGGTACTTTCGGATAATGAAAAACTGTTTTTT,CASSLEVLSDNEKLFF
TRBD1,.,TRBV27,TRBJ2-3,TGTGCCAGCAGTTTTTCGGGACAGTTCACAGATACGCAGTATTTT,CASSFSGQFTDTQYF
TRBD2,many,TRBV14,TRBJ2-2,TGTGCCAGCAGCCAAGTGCGGGGGTCCACCGGGGAGCTGTTTTTT,CASSQVRGSTGELFF
.,medium-sized,TRBV3-1,TRBJ2-2,TGTGCCAGCAGCCATAGTTCGGGGCGAGGAAGCACCGGGGAGCTGTTTTTT,CASSHSSGRGSTGELFF
.,.,TRBV28,TRBJ1-1,TGTGCCAGCAGTCCCGACATAAAAGGCACTGAAGCTTTCTTT,CASSPDIKGTEAFF
.,few,TRBV7-8,TRBJ2-4,TGTGCCAGCAGCCTAGAGTCGTTTGCGCAGGGGGAGGACATTCAGTACTTC,CASSLESFAQGEDIQYF
TRBD2,few,TRBV13,TRBJ2-3,TGTGCCAGCAGCTCGACTAGCGGGAGATCAGATACGCAGTATTTT,CASSSTSGRSDTQYF
.,.,TRBV7-8,TRBJ2-7,TGTGCCAGCAGCTTAGCGGCGGGCTACGAGCAGTACTTC,CASSLAAGYEQYF
.,.,TRBV11-2,TRBJ2-3,TGTGCCAGCAGCCACGGACAGTCGAACACAGATACGCAGTGTTTT,CASSHGQSNTDTQCF